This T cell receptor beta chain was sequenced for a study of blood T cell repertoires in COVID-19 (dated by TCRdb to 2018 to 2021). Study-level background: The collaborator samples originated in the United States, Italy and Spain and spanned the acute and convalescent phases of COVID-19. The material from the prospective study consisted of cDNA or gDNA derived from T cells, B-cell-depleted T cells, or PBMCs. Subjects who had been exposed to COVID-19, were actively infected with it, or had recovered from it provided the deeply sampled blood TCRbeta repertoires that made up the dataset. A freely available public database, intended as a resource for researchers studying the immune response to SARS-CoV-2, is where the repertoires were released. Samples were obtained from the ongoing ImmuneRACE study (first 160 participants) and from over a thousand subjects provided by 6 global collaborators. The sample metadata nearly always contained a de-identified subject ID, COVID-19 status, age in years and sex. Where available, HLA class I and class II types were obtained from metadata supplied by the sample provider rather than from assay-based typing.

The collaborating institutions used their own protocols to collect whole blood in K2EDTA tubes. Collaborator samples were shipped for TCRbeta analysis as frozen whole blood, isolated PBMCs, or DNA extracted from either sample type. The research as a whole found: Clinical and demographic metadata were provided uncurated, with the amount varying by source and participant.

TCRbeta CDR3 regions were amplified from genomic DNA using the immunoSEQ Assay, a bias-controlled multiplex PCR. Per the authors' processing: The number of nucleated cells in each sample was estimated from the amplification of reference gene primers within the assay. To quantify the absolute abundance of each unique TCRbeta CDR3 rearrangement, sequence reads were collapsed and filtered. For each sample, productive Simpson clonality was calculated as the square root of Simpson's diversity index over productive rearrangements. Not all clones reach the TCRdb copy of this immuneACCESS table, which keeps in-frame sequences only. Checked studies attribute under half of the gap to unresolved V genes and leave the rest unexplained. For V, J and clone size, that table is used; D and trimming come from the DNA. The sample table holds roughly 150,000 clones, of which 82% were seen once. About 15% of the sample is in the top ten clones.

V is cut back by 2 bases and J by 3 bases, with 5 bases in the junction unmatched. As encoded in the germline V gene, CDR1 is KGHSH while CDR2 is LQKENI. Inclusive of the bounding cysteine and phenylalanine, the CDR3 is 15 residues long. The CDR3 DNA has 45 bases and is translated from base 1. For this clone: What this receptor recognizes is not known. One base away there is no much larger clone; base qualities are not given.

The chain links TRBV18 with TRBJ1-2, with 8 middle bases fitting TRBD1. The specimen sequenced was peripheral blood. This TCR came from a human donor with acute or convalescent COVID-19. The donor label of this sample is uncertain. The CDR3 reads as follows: CASSPAQGADYGYTF. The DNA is TGTGCCAGCTCACCAGCCCAGGGGGCGGACTATGGCTACACCTTC. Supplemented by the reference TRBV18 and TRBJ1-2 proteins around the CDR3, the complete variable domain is NAGVMQNPRHLVRRRGQEARLRCSPMKGHSHVYWYRQLPEEGLKFMVYLQKENIIDESGMPKERFSAEFPKEGPSILRIQQVVRGDSAAYFCASSPAQGADYGYTFGSGTRLTVV.